Listed below are T cell receptor beta chains from one sample, sequenced in a study of vaccination effects on CD4 cells after COVID-19. TCRdb's table, derived via immunoSEQ multiplex PCR, lists solely in-frame clones and lacks some. The sample contains some 65,000 clones, about 72% of which appear only once. Their recognized antigens are unknown. The material was CD4+ T cells from PBMCs cultured with HCoV-NL63 spike peptides, obtained before COVID-19 vaccination. The receptors were sampled from a human donor who received a COVID-19 vaccine. The CDR3 runs from the conserved cysteine through the conserved F or W. Each record gives: V gene, clone size, D gene, J gene, CDR3 protein, CDR3 DNA. A D gene is named only where the DNA matches it firmly. Not every row has a clone size; where given, it reads once, few, many or a size class.

TRBV29-1	once	.	TRBJ2-1	CSVEGSPYNEQFF	TGCAGCGTTGAAGGGTCGCCCTACAATGAGCAGTTCTTC
TRBV6-5	.	.	TRBJ2-5	CASSYSGGDIETQYF	TGTGCCAGCAGTTACTCGGGCGGGGACATAGAGACCCAGTACTTC
TRBV27	.	.	TRBJ2-3	CASREGFTDTQYF	TGTGCCAGCAGAGAAGGGTTCACAGATACGCAGTATTTT
TRBV6-5	many	.	TRBJ2-2	CASSFLSNTGELFF	TGTGCCAGCAGCTTTCTCTCGAACACCGGGGAGCTGTTTTTT
TRBV4-1	.	.	TRBJ1-3	CASSQERGRLGVRNTIYF	TGCGCCAGCAGCCAAGAACGGGGCAGGCTCGGCGTGCGGAACACCATATATTTT
TRBV6-6	.	.	TRBJ2-5	CASSYLSGVQETQYF	TGTGCCAGCAGTTACCTTAGCGGAGTTCAAGAGACCCAGTACTTC
TRBV27	.	.	TRBJ1-6	CASSLGGTNSPLHF	TGTGCCAGCAGTTTAGGCGGGACGAATTCACCCCTCCACTTT
TRBV7-2	.	TRBD1	TRBJ1-6	CASSPRTGGSYNSPLHF	TGTGCCAGCAGCCCACGGACAGGAGGCTCCTATAATTCACCCCTCCACTTT
TRBV3-1/TRBV3-2	.	TRBD1	TRBJ2-5	CASSQEGVGGMETQYF	TGTGCCAGCAGCCAAGAAGGGGTAGGGGGCATGGAGACCCAGTACTTC
TRBV27	.	TRBD1	TRBJ2-3	CASSPGQIMDTQYF	TGTGCCAGCAGTCCGGGACAGATCATGGATACGCAGTATTTT
TRBV27	.	.	TRBJ2-5	CASSLKGDGETQYF	TGTGCCAGCAGTTTAAAGGGTGACGGGGAGACCCAGTACTTC
TRBV5-1	.	.	TRBJ2-2	CASSSDTSNTGELFF	TGCGCCAGCAGCTCGGACACCTCGAACACCGGGGAGCTGTTTTTT
TRBV5-1	few	.	TRBJ2-6	CASSLTGQSGANVLTF	TGCGCCAGCAGCTTGACAGGGCAGTCTGGGGCCAACGTCCTGACTTTC
TRBV3-1/TRBV3-2	few	.	TRBJ1-2	CASSPPGVNYGYTF	TGTGCCAGCAGCCCCCCCGGAGTGAACTATGGCTACACCTTC
TRBV5-1	.	.	TRBJ2-4	CASRIEGNIQYF	TGCGCCAGCAGGATCGAGGGTAACATTCAGTACTTC
TRBV29-1	.	.	TRBJ2-5	CSVEEAQETQYF	TGCAGCGTTGAAGAGGCCCAAGAGACCCAGTACTTC
TRBV19	.	TRBD2	TRBJ2-3	CASSSGLAVSTDTQYF	TGTGCCAGTAGTAGCGGACTAGCTGTGAGCACAGATACGCAGTATTTT
TRBV28	.	.	TRBJ2-3	CASSSRKGWADTQYF	TGTGCCAGCAGTTCCCGGAAGGGGTGGGCAGATACGCAGTATTTT
TRBV6-1	.	.	TRBJ2-3	CASSVTLAASTDTQYF	TGTGCCAGCAGTGTCACTTTAGCGGCCTCCACAGATACGCAGTATTTT
TRBV9	.	TRBD2	TRBJ2-5	CASSVGGLAGGGETQYF	TGTGCCAGCAGCGTAGGAGGGCTAGCGGGGGGAGGAGAGACCCAGTACTTC
TRBV2	.	.	TRBJ1-4	CASTFGLPPRSDEKLFF	TGTGCCAGCACATTCGGGTTACCGCCAAGATCGGATGAAAAACTGTTTTTT
TRBV7-9	.	.	TRBJ2-5	CASSPTGNQETQYF	TGTGCCAGCAGCCCCACAGGGAACCAAGAGACCCAGTACTTC
TRBV3-1/TRBV3-2	.	TRBD2	TRBJ2-1	CASSRSGGNYNEQFF	TGTGCCAGCAGCCGTAGCGGGGGAAATTACAATGAGCAGTTCTTC
TRBV2	once	.	TRBJ1-4	CASREGRSNEKLFF	TGTGCCAGCAGAGAGGGACGTAGTAATGAAAAACTGTTTTTT
TRBV20-1	.	.	TRBJ2-4	CSASFTGGGNIQYF	TGCAGTGCTAGTTTTACAGGGGGGGGGAACATTCAGTACTTC
TRBV5-4	.	TRBD1	TRBJ2-1	CASSSMDRWMSEQFF	TGTGCCAGCAGCTCCATGGACAGGTGGATGTCTGAGCAGTTCTTC
TRBV5-1	.	TRBD1	TRBJ1-1	CASSFGDRSEAFF	TGCGCCAGCAGCTTCGGGGACAGGAGTGAAGCTTTCTTT
TRBV7-6	.	.	TRBJ1-1	CASSRVRNTEAFF	TGTGCCAGCTCTAGAGTTCGGAACACTGAAGCTTTCTTT
TRBV19	.	.	TRBJ1-5	CASSIDPWQLYSNQPQHF	TGTGCCAGTAGTATAGATCCGTGGCAGCTTTATAGCAATCAGCCCCAGCATTTT
TRBV27	.	.	TRBJ2-3	CASSLRRGADTQYF	TGTGCCAGCAGTTTGAGGCGGGGAGCAGATACGCAGTATTTT
TRBV7-2	.	.	TRBJ2-5	CASSLAGWGETQYF	TGTGCCAGCAGCTTAGCGGGTTGGGGAGAGACCCAGTACTTC
TRBV2	.	.	TRBJ1-5	CASSGTTSNQPQHF	TGTGCCAGCAGCGGGACGACTAGCAATCAGCCCCAGCATTTT
TRBV5-1	few	.	TRBJ2-1	CASSLETTISYNEQFF	TGCGCCAGCAGCTTGGAAACAACGATCTCCTACAATGAGCAGTTCTTC
TRBV12-5	once	.	TRBJ1-5	CASGLDSQPQHF	TGTGCTAGTGGTTTGGACAGTCAGCCCCAGCATTTT
TRBV2	.	TRBD1	TRBJ1-3	CASSGDRVGNTIYF	TGTGCCAGCAGCGGAGACAGGGTCGGAAACACCATATATTTT
TRBV19	.	TRBD2	TRBJ2-1	CASSITGGGYNEQFF	TGTGCCAGTAGTATAACCGGGGGGGGTTACAATGAGCAGTTCTTC
TRBV5-1	.	TRBD1	TRBJ1-5	CASSPGTGGNQPQHF	TGCGCCAGCAGCCCGGGGACAGGGGGCAATCAGCCCCAGCATTTT
TRBV30	.	.	TRBJ1-6	CAWSRTTGSPLHF	TGTGCCTGGAGCCGGACTACGGGTTCACCCCTCCACTTT
TRBV9	.	.	TRBJ1-2	CASTSSGVGEYGYTF	TGTGCCAGCACCTCGTCTGGGGTTGGCGAATATGGCTACACCTTC
TRBV9	.	.	TRBJ2-3	CASSSRTSSTDTQYF	TGTGCCAGCAGCTCCCGGACAAGTAGCACAGATACGCAGTATTTT
TRBV12-3/TRBV12-4	once	.	TRBJ2-3	CASSLRGDTQYF	TGTGCCAGCAGTTTAAGGGGCGATACGCAGTATTTT
TRBV7-2	.	.	TRBJ2-3	CASSLYRDTDTQYF	TGTGCCAGCAGCTTATACAGGGACACAGATACGCAGTATTTT
TRBV7-2	.	.	TRBJ2-5	CASSPQWYRGETQYF	TGTGCCAGCAGCCCCCAATGGTACCGGGGAGAGACCCAGTACTTC